This T cell receptor beta chain was observed in a study of cytomegalovirus exposure and HLA in healthy donors. Broader study findings: Cytomegalovirus status was reportedly diagnosed by the classifier with high sensitivity and specificity. The study put 150 to 200 TCR beta chains on its list as cytomegalovirus-associated.

Here immunoSEQ multiplex PCR was the method, and the copy in TCRdb shows in-frame clones only, minus some. Of 100,000 or so clones listed, roughly 90% are singletons. In regard to this clone: Its matching antigen is unknown.

Sequencing input: PBMCs. This receptor was obtained from a young man in good health and CMV-seropositive.

As DNA, the CDR3 is TGTGCCAGCAGCTTAGGGGGCAGGAGCTATGGCTACACCTTC. Residues: CASSLGGRSYGYTF. The chain uses TRBV11-2 and TRBJ1-2, with D maybe TRBD1 (5 bases). Germline V CDR1 and CDR2: SGHAT, FQNNGV. Trimming removed 1 base from V and 4 bases from J, with 10 bases in between. The CDR3 loop spans 14 amino acids.